The TCR beta chain under discussion was sequenced for a study of post-analysis software for immune sequencing data. Prepared TCR beta cDNA libraries contained unique molecular identifiers. TCRdb passed the PCR reads through MiXCR, listing each CDR3 protein once. In the table there are 350,000 to 450,000 distinct CDR3 sequences, around 37% of which are singletons. This clonotype was detected only a few times. No antigen is known for it. The CDR3 loop spans 14 amino acids. Per germline, CDR1 MDHEN and CDR2 SYDVKM. V gave up 3 bases and J gave up 7 bases, with 15 bases separating them. Whole-study results and caveats: Relative to controls, patients had about five TRBV segments at higher frequency, with TRBV5-6, TRBV5-1 and TRBV20-1 among these.

Sequenced material: blood. The chain joins TRBV28 to TRBJ1-2; maybe TRBD1 (6 bases). The receptor's source is a girl aged 5-17 years with multiple sclerosis. The CDR3 nucleotides read TGTGCCAGCAGTTTTGGTCAGGGGAGATCTGGCTACACCTTC. This encodes CASSFGQGRSGYTF.